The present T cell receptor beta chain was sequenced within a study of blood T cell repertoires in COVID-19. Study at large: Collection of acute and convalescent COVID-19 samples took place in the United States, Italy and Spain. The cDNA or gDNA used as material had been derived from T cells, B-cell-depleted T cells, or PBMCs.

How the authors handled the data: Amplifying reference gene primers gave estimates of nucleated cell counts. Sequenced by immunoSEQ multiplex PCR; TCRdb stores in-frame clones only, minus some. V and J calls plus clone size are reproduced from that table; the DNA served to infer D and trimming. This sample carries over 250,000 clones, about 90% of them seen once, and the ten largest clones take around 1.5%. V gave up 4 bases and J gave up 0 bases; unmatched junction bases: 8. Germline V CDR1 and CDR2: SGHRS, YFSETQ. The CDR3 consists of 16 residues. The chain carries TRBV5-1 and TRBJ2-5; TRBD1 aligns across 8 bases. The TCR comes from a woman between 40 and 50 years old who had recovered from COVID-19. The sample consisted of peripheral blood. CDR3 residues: CASSPGTGGYQETQYF. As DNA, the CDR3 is TGCGCCAGCAGCCCCGGGACAGGCGGTTACCAAGAGACCCAGTACTTC.